This T cell receptor beta chain was documented in a study of beta chain features in type 1 diabetes. Study conclusions and caveats: In cDNA sequencing, cells with high TCR expression could be over-represented. All four CD4+ subsets of Type 1 diabetes patients contained TCRB CDR3s that were moderately but significantly shorter.

cDNA synthesis used the whole RNA isolate, giving expressed TCRB sequences. Assay used: immunoSEQ multiplex PCR; TCRdb lists only in-frame clones, some missing. The table includes around 340,000 clones, about a tenth detected once. It was one heparinised blood draw, averaging roughly 100 mL, that each donor gave. Concerning this clone: Antigen specificity is unknown.

From germline, CDR1 is SQVTM and CDR2 ANQGSEA. CDR3 length: 13 residues. Trimming took off 6 bases at V and 0 bases at J, with 12 bases between the two ends. The sample consisted of central memory CD4+ T cells from blood. The chain couples TRBV29-1 to TRBJ2-7; D is unclear. This clonotype was obtained from a man aged 25 to 40 with type 1 diabetes. The CDR3 loop reads CSVLPPDSYEQYF. As DNA, the CDR3 is TGCAGCGTCCTACCCCCAGACTCCTACGAGCAGTACTTC.